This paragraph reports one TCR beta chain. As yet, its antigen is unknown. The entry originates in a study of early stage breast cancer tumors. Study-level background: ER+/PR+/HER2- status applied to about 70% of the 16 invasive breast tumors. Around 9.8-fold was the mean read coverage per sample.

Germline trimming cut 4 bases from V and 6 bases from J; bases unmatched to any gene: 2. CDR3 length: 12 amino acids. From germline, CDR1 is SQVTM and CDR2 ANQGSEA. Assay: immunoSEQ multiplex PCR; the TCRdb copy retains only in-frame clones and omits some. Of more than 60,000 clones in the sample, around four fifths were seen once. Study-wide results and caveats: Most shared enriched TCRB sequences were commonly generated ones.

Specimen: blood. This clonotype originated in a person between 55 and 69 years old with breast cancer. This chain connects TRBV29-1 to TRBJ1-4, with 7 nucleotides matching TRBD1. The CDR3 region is CSVARGDEKLFF. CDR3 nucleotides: TGCAGCGTTGCCAGGGGGGATGAAAAACTGTTTTTT.